The T cell receptor (beta chain) under discussion was sequenced for a study of vaccination and CD4 T cells after COVID-19 (dated by TCRdb to between 2021 and 2024). Background on the whole study: Convalescent patients had a positive SARS-CoV-2 result on nasal swab PCR, and of these patients, some 10 had mild disease and one had severe disease. The convalescent cohort included six males and four females, with two Hispanic individuals, seven Caucasians, two Asians and one multiracial person. Participants got two doses of the Pfizer-BioNTech BNT162b2 vaccine (n=8) or two doses of the Moderna mRNA-1273 vaccine (n=2). Post-COVID blood samples were collected from convalescent patients a median of around 100 days after diagnosis, with a range of roughly 30 to 161 days. Post-vaccine blood samples were taken a median of 72 days after the second vaccine dose, with a range of about 13 to 250 days. For three convalescent patients, samples were collected at an early post-vaccination timepoint (day 14) as well as at a late post-vaccination timepoint (days 161 to 241). In ten to eleven COVID-19 convalescent patients and a handful of infection-naive healthy vaccine recipients, researchers compared the spike-specific CD4+ TCR repertoire from before mRNA vaccination with the repertoire from after.

Library preparation employed PCR. TCRdb names Illumina iSeq 100 as the instrument used. As for the original processing: Non-productive sequences were removed, and CDR3s that did not start with C, did not end with F or W, or were shorter than 7 amino acids were discarded. CDR3 homology was assessed with Levenshtein distances (stringdist) and unrooted phylogenetic trees (ape) in R version 3.6.1. The public reads were run again by TCRdb, first through fastp at Q25 and then through MiXCR, and only productive beta chains were kept. Records with the same CDR3 protein are collapsed into one entry carrying the most frequent genes and DNA. The V and J calls and clone size come from TCRdb's table, not from the authors' own analysis. Present in this sample are approximately 29,000 distinct CDR3 sequences, approximately 48% of which were seen just once. Roughly 5% of the sample comes from the top ten. Concerning this clonotype: Its specific antigen is unknown. The record has no base qualities; no much larger clone is one base away.

Reading the label with the study, this specimen's time point is: late sampling 161 to 241 days after vaccination in three convalescent patients. Positive SARS-CoV-2 PCR tests in the convalescent patients dated from March to December 2020, before Alpha, Beta and Delta variants emerged in the United States. Ficoll-Paque Plus gradient centrifugation was used to isolate PBMCs from whole blood, and the isolated PBMCs were then either used fresh or cryopreserved at -140C. Results the study describes overall, beyond this receptor: The median count of SARS-CoV-2-reactive clonotypes went up from 20 to 25 after infection to a few dozen after vaccination, although the change was not significant. In convalescent patients, nearly all vaccine-specific clones (304 of 307) were found to be mono-reactive for SARS-CoV-2 spike rather than cross-reactive with common cold coronaviruses. The number of convalescent patients in the study was relatively small, and the study did not examine early timepoints following natural infection. In convalescent patients, a median around 84% of post-vaccine SARS-CoV-2-reactive clones were detected only after vaccination, and vaccine-specific priming was suggested by this finding.

The source is a human donor who had recovered from COVID-19. Source: CD4+ T cells from blood, taken about 7 months after SARS-CoV-2 vaccination.

At the DNA level, the sequence is TGTGCCACCGGATTGTCCTACGAGCAGTACTTC. It is translated as CATGLSYEQYF. The chain is assembled from TRBV10-3 and TRBJ2-7; no D segment can be confidently identified. CDR3 length: 11 amino acids, cysteine to phenylalanine. The only DNA kept is the CDR3, 33 bases in frame from the first base. The V end loses 10 bases and the J end loses 1 base, and a stretch of 8 bases separates them. Sequences ENHRY (CDR1) and SYGVKD (CDR2) are obtained from the germline V gene.